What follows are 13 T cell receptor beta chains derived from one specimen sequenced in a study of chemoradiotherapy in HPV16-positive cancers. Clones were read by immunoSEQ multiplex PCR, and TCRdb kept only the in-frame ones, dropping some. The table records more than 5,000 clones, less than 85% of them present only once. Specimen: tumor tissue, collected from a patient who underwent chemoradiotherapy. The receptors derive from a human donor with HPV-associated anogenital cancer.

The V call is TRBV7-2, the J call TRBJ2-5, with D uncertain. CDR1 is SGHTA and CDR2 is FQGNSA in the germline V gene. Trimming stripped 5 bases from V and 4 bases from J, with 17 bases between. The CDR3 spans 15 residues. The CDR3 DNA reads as TGTGCCAGCAGCCGCCAACCCCTTACCGCAGAGACCCAGTACTTC. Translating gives CASSRQPLTAETQYF.

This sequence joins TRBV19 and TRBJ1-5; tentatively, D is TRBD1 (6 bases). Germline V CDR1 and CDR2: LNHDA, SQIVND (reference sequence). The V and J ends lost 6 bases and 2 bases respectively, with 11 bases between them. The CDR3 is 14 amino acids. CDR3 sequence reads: CASRQTGGNQPQHF. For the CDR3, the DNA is TGTGCCAGTAGACAGACAGGTGGCAATCAGCCCCAGCATTTT.

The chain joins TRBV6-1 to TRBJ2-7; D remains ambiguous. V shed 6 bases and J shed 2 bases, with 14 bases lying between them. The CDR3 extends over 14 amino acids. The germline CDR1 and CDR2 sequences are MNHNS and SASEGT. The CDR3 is CASRHSYQTYEQYF. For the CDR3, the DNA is TGTGCCAGCAGGCACAGCTACCAAACCTACGAGCAGTACTTC.

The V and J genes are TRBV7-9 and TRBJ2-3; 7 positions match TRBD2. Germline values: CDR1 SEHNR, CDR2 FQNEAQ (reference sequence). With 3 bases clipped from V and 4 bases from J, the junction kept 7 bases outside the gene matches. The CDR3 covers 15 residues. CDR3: CASSFPAGRADTQYF. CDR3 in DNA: TGTGCCAGCAGCTTTCCGGCTGGGAGGGCAGATACGCAGTATTTT.

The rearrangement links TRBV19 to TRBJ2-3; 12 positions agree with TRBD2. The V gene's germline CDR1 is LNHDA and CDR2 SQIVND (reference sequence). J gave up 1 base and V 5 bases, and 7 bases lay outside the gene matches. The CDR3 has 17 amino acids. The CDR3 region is CASSPRRTSGGTDTQYF. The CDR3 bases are TGTGCCAGTAGTCCCAGACGGACTAGCGGGGGCACAGATACGCAGTATTTT.

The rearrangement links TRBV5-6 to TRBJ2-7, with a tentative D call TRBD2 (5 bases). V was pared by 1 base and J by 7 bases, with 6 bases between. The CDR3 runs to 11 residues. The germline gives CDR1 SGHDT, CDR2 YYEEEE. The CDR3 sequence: CASSLREEQYF. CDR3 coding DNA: TGTGCCAGCAGCTTGAGGGAGGAGCAGTACTTC.

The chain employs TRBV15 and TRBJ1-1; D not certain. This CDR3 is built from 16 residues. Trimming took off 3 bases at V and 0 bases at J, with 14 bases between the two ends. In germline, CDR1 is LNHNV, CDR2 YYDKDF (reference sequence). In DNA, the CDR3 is TGTGCCACCAGCAGTTTTCACGGTGGAATGAACACTGAAGCTTTCTTT. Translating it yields CATSSFHGGMNTEAFF.

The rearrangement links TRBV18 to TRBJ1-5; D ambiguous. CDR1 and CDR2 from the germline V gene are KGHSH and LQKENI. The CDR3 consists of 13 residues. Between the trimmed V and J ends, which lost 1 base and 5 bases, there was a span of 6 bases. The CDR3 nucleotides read TGTGCCAGCTCACCACTCTACGATCAGCCCCAGCATTTT. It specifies CASSPLYDQPQHF. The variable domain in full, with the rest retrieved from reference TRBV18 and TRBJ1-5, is NAGVMQNPRHLVRRRGQEARLRCSPMKGHSHVYWYRQLPEEGLKFMVYLQKENIIDESGMPKERFSAEFPKEGPSILRIQQVVRGDSAAYFCASSPLYDQPQHFGDGTRLSIL.

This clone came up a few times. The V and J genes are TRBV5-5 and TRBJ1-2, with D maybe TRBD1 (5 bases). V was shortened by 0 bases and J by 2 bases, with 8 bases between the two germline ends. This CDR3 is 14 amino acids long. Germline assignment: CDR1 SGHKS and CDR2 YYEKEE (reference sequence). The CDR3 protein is CASSLEQANYGYTF. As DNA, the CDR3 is TGTGCCAGCAGCTTGGAACAGGCGAACTATGGCTACACCTTC. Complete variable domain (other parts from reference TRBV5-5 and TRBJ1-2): DAGVTQSPTHLIKTRGQQVTLRCSPISGHKSVSWYQQVLGQGPQFIFQYYEKEERGRGNFPDRFSARQFPNYSSELNVNALLLGDSALYLCASSLEQANYGYTFGSGTRLTVV.

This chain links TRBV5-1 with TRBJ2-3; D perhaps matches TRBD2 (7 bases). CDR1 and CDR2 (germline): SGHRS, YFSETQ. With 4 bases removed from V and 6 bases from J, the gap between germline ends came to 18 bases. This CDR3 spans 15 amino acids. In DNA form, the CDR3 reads TGCGCCAGCAGCGGAACGGGGGGCTCGGTGGATACGCAGTATTTT. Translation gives CASSGTGGSVDTQYF.

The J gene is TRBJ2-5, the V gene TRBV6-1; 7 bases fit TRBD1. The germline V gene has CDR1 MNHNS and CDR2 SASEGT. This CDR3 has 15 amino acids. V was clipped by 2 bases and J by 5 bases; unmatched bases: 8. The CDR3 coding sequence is TGTGCCAGCAGTGAATGGACAGGTGAATTGGAGACCCAGTACTTC. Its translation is CASSEWTGELETQYF.

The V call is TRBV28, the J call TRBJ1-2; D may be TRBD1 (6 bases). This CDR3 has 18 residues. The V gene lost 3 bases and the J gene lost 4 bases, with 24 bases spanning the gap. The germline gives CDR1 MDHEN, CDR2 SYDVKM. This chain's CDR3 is CASSLEKGDLKVIYGYTF. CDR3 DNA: TGTGCCAGCAGTTTGGAAAAGGGGGATCTTAAGGTGATCTATGGCTACACCTTC.

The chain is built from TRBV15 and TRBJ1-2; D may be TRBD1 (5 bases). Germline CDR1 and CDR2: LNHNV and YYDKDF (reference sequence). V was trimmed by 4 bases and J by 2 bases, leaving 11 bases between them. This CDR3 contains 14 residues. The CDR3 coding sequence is TGTGCCACCAGCATTACAGGTCTCAACTATGGCTACACCTTC. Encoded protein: CATSITGLNYGYTF.